The clone carrying this T cell receptor beta chain was seen a few times. Its antigen is still unknown. TCR alpha and TCR beta cDNA libraries with sample barcodes and UMIs came from 5'RACE using constant-segment primers. TCRdb redid the calling of the 5' RACE reads with MiXCR, one entry per CDR3 protein. The sample contains under 550,000 distinct CDR3 sequences, 15% to 20% of which appear only once. Germline lookup yields CDR1 MGHRA and CDR2 YSYEKL. The CDR3 sequence is 16 residues long. V shed 3 bases and J shed 8 bases, with 22 bases lying between them. This sample is drawn from a study of T-cell memory formation after mild COVID-19. General study findings and limits: Largely, contracting CD4+ clones fell within CM and EM, and contracting CD8+ clones within EMRA.

The sequenced sample consisted of PBMCs or a T cell subset sorted from them (not recorded which). The TCR was taken from an adult woman who had mild COVID-19 (a few samples of this study predate the infection). Cell type and time point are not known. This sequence joins TRBV4-1 and TRBJ1-2; no reliable D call. The CDR3 DNA reads TGCGCCAGCAGCCATGGCGCGTTTGCGGGGTCCGGGGGCTACACCTTC. Its translation is CASSHGAFAGSGGYTF.